Presented here are 17 T cell receptor beta chains from one specimen sequenced in a study of shared clonotypes between healthy human individuals (dated by TCRdb to 2020 to 2022). CD8 naive samples consisted of CD45RO-negative cells that were positively selected for CCR7, yielding a CD45RA+CCR7+ population without TemRA cells. The library was generated by the immunoSEQ multiplex PCR assay. What TCRdb holds here is the immuneACCESS table cut down to in-frame rearrangements. Part of the clones is not present; checked against another copy, under half of the missing clones reflect an unresolved V gene, and the others are unexplained. This sample gives about 2.2 million clones in total; about 94% of them show up just once. Together, the top ten hold roughly 1.7% of the sample. Specimen: naive CD8+ T cells from PBMCs. The cell subset or site tag for this specimen amounts to: CD45RA+CCR7+. The receptors come from a man aged 18 to 30 in good health. Some clones in this sample may be carry-over from other donors' samples.

Concerning this clone: The sample has other DNA sequences that encode this CDR3 too. V and J are TRBV5-1 and TRBJ2-7; D is uncertain. Per germline, CDR1 SGHRS and CDR2 YFSETQ. Trimming shortened V by 0 bases and J by 3 bases, and 10 bases separated the two germline ends. The CDR3 is 14 amino acids. The DNA for the CDR3 is TGCGCCAGCAGCTTGGTTCCTTCCGGCTACGAGCAGTACTTC. Its protein product is CASSLVPSGYEQYF.

The chain carries TRBV6-4 and TRBJ2-7; D is ambiguous. The CDR3 loop spans 15 amino acids. The germline V and J ends were trimmed by 3 bases and 2 bases, with 14 bases remaining between them. The germline V gene has CDR1 MRHNA and CDR2 SNTAGT. CDR3 sequence (DNA): TGTGCCAGCAGTGAGGGTGGGGTAGCAGCCTACGAGCAGTACTTC. Translated, it gives CASSEGGVAAYEQYF.

V usage is TRBV7-9 and J usage is TRBJ2-7; D gene ambiguous. Germline V gives CDR1 SEHNR, CDR2 FQNEAQ (reference sequence). The CDR3 extends over 15 amino acids. V lost 0 bases and J 5 bases, leaving 14 bases between the germline ends. The CDR3 protein is CASSLAYLPEDEQYF. In nucleotides, the CDR3 is TGTGCCAGCAGCTTAGCGTATCTCCCCGAGGACGAGCAGTACTTC. The full variable domain, rest sourced from reference TRBV7-9 and TRBJ2-7, is DTGVSQNPRHKITKRGQNVTFRCDPISEHNRLYWYRQTLGQGPEFLTYFQNEAQLEKSRLLSDRFSAERPKGSFSTLEIQRTEQGDSAMYLCASSLAYLPEDEQYFGPGTRLTVT.

This chain connects TRBV11-2 to TRBJ2-3; D may correspond to TRBD1 or TRBD2 (5 bases each). Germline-derived CDR1 and CDR2 are SGHAT and FQNNGV. The CDR3 contains 12 residues. The V gene lost 5 bases and the J gene lost 6 bases, with 9 bases spanning the gap. The CDR3 nucleotides are TGTGCCAGCAGCCGCGAGGGGGATACGCAGTATTTT. Translation gives CASSREGDTQYF.

This clone has a single count. The same CDR3 arises from other DNA sequences in this sample as well. The rearrangement uses TRBV9 and TRBJ2-1; D unclear. Trimming took off 2 bases at V and 10 bases at J, with 10 bases between the two ends. This CDR3 comprises 12 residues. In germline, CDR1 is SGDLS, CDR2 YYNGEE. The CDR3 DNA follows: TGTGCCAGCAGCGTCGGTTCGGACGAGCAGTTCTTC. This gives the protein CASSVGSDEQFF.

The chain links TRBV7-3 to TRBJ1-5, with 7 bases aligning to TRBD1. The CDR3 length is 15 residues. The germline gives CDR1 SGHTA, CDR2 FQGTGA. V lost 5 bases, J lost 2 bases, and 6 bases stayed unmatched. The CDR3 DNA reads as TGTGCCAGCAGCCCCACAGGGGACGGCAATCAGCCCCAGCATTTT. Amino acids: CASSPTGDGNQPQHF.

V usage is TRBV11-2 and J usage is TRBJ2-2, with a possible D match to TRBD2 (6 bases). The germline gives CDR1 SGHAT, CDR2 FQNNGV. This CDR3 region has 16 residues. Trimming cost V 8 bases and J 1 base, with 17 bases left between them. The CDR3: CASLQRDGRNTGELFF. The CDR3 DNA follows: TGTGCCAGCCTCCAGCGTGACGGGAGGAACACCGGGGAGCTGTTTTTT.

This chain joins TRBV19 and TRBJ2-2; D not certain. The ends were cut back, 6 bases at V and 5 bases at J, with 7 bases in the middle. Germline V gene data show CDR1 as LNHDA and CDR2 as SQIVND (reference sequence). This CDR3 is 12 amino acids long. CDR3: CASSVRTGELFF. The CDR3 DNA sequence: TGTGCCAGTAGCGTGAGGACCGGGGAGCTGTTTTTT.

This clone was observed a single time. V usage is TRBV19 and J usage is TRBJ2-3; D may be TRBD2 (6 bases). CDR3 size: 15 residues. V was trimmed by 6 bases and J by 0 bases, leaving 13 bases between them. Germline assignment: CDR1 LNHDA and CDR2 SQIVND (reference sequence). CDR3: CASSKPGLSTDTQYF. CDR3 in DNA: TGTGCCAGTAGCAAACCGGGACTGAGCACAGATACGCAGTATTTT.

V is TRBV9 and J is TRBJ2-7; no reliable D call. CDR1 SGDLS and CDR2 YYNGEE come from the germline V gene. The CDR3 covers 14 residues. V was pared by 5 bases and J by 0 bases, with 12 bases between. Written as DNA, the CDR3 is TGTGCCAGCAGTGAGTTCTTAACCTCCTACGAGCAGTACTTC. Protein product: CASSEFLTSYEQYF.

The chain carries TRBV30 and TRBJ2-7; 8 bases align to TRBD1. J lost 6 bases, V lost 2 bases, and 9 bases had no gene match. The CDR3 contains 14 residues. Per germline, CDR1 GTSNPN and CDR2 SVGIG (reference sequence). CDR3 in amino acids: CAWSLGGQGREQYF. The DNA of the CDR3 is TGTGCCTGGAGTCTCGGAGGACAGGGCCGCGAGCAGTACTTC.

The chain combines TRBV14 with TRBJ2-3; maybe TRBD2 (5 bases). V shed 0 bases and J shed 5 bases, with 9 bases lying between them. This CDR3 comprises 14 residues. Germline-derived CDR1 and CDR2 are SGHDN and FVKESK. CDR3 in DNA: TGTGCCAGCAGCCAAGACTCAGGAGGAGATACGCAGTATTTT. This sequence encodes CASSQDSGGDTQYF. The full variable domain, rest sourced from reference TRBV14 and TRBJ2-3, is EAGVTQFPSHSVIEKGQTVTLRCDPISGHDNLYWYRRVMGKEIKFLLHFVKESKQDESGMPNNRFLAERTGGTYSTLKVQPAELEDSGVYFCASSQDSGGDTQYFGPGTRLTVL.

The rearrangement joins TRBV27 to TRBJ2-3; D tentatively reads TRBD1 or TRBD2 (5 bases each). V was pared by 6 bases and J by 10 bases, with 17 bases between. The CDR3 consists of 13 residues. Germline V lookup: CDR1 MNHEY, CDR2 SMNVEV (reference sequence). Here the CDR3 reads CASRSGRTGPQYF. CDR3 bases: TGTGCCAGCAGATCCGGACGAACGGGGCCGCAGTATTTT.

This chain uses TRBV19 with TRBJ2-6; D remains ambiguous. V was shortened by 7 bases and J by 2 bases, with 9 bases between the two germline ends. This CDR3 region has 14 residues. The germline V gene encodes CDR1 LNHDA and CDR2 SQIVND (reference sequence). The CDR3 nucleotides are TGTGCCAGTATAAGTTTCGCTGGGGCCAACGTCCTGACTTTC. Its protein product is CASISFAGANVLTF.

In this sample, this clone turned up once. This chain links TRBV10-3 with TRBJ2-7; TRBD1 might be the D (6 bases). The CDR3 covers 14 residues. Germline CDR1 reads ENHRY; CDR2 reads SYGVKD. The V gene lost 3 bases and the J gene lost 2 bases, with 11 bases spanning the gap. CDR3 nucleotide sequence: TGTGCCATCAGTGACTCTTGGACAGCCTACGAGCAGTACTTC. This codes for CAISDSWTAYEQYF.

The V gene is TRBV27, the J gene TRBJ2-3, with D perhaps matching TRBD2 (6 bases). The V gene lost 4 bases and the J gene lost 0 bases, with 17 bases spanning the gap. This CDR3 has 17 residues. Germline values: CDR1 MNHEY, CDR2 SMNVEV (reference sequence). The CDR3 region has the DNA TGTGCCAGCAGTTCAAGGATGGGGAGGCCTAGCACAGATACGCAGTATTTT. Residues: CASSSRMGRPSTDTQYF.

The chain has TRBV28 and TRBJ1-1; no reliable D call. V was pared by 3 bases and J by 1 base, with 9 bases between. The germline V gene has CDR1 MDHEN and CDR2 SYDVKM. This CDR3 is built from 14 residues. CDR3 amino acids: CASSFVSGNTEAFF. The CDR3 DNA reads as TGTGCCAGCAGTTTTGTTAGTGGGAACACTGAAGCTTTCTTT.